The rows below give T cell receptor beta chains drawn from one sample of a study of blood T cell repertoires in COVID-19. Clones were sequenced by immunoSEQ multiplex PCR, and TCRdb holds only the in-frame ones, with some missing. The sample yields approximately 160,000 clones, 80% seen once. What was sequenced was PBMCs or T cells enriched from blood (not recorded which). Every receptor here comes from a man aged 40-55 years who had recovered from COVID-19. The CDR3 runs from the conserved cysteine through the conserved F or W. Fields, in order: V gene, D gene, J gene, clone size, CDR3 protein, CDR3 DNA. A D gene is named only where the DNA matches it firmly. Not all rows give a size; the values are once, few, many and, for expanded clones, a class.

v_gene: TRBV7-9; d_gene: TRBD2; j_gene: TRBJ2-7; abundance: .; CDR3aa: CASSTSGGTNEQYF; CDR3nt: TGTGCCAGCAGTACTAGCGGGGGAACCAACGAGCAGTACTTC
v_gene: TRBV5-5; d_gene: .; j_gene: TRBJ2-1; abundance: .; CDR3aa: CASSLTSAYSYNEQFF; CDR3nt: TGTGCCAGCAGCTTGACGAGCGCTTACTCCTACAATGAGCAGTTCTTC
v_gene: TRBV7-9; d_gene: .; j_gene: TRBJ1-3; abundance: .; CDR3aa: CASSNRAAPGNTIYF; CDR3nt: TGTGCCAGCAGCAACAGGGCAGCACCCGGAAACACCATATATTTT
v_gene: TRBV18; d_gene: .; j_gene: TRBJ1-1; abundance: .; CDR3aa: CASSPYHTEAFF; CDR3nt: TGTGCCAGCTCACCATATCACACTGAAGCTTTCTTT
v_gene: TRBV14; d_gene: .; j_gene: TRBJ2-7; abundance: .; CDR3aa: CASSHRGEQYF; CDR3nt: TGTGCCAGCAGCCACAGGGGAGAGCAGTACTTC
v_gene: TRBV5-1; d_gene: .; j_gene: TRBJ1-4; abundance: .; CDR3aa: CASSLDLTGTRNEKLFF; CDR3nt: TGCGCCAGCAGCTTGGATCTTACCGGGACAAGAAATGAAAAACTGTTTTTT
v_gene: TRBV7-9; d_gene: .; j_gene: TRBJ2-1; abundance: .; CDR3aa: CASSRTEQAFSYNEQFF; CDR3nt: TGTGCCAGCAGCCGCACCGAGCAGGCCTTCTCCTACAATGAGCAGTTCTTC
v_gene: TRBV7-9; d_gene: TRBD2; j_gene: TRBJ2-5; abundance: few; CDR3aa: CASRTSGGETQYF; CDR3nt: TGTGCCAGCAGAACTAGCGGGGGAGAGACCCAGTACTTC
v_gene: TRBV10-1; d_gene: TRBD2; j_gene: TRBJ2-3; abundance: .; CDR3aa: CASSEPGGSTDTQYF; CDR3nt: TGCGCCAGCAGTGAGCCGGGGGGATCTACAGATACGCAGTATTTT
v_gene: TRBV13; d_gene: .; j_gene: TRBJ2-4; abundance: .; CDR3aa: CASSLAESRGKNIQYF; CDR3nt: TGTGCCAGCAGCTTAGCCGAATCACGGGGGAAAAACATTCAGTACTTC
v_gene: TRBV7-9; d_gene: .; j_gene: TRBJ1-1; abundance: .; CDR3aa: CASSLGPGLNTEAFF; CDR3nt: TGTGCCAGCAGCCTAGGACCGGGACTCAACACTGAAGCTTTCTTT
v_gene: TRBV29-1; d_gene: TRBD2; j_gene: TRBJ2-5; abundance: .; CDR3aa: CSLSGGGFETQYF; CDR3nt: TGCAGCCTAAGCGGGGGTGGGTTCGAGACCCAGTACTTC
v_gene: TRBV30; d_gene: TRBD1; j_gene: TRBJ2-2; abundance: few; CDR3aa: CAWRTGDSTGELFF; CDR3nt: TGTGCCTGGCGGACAGGGGATAGCACCGGGGAGCTGTTTTTT
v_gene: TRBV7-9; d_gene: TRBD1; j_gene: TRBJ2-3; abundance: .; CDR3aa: CASSRGQGPDTQYF; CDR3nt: TGTGCCAGCAGCAGAGGACAGGGGCCAGATACGCAGTATTTT
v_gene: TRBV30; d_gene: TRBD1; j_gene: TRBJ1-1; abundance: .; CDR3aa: CAWSVRDRRNTEAFF; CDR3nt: TGTGCCTGGAGTGTTAGGGACAGAAGGAACACTGAAGCTTTCTTT
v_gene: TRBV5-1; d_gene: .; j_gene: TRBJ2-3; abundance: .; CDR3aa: CASSLDRITDTQYF; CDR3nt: TGCGCCAGCAGCTTGGACAGGATCACAGATACGCAGTATTTT
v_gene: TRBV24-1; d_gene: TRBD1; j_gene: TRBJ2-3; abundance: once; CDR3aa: CATSDPPGTASTDTQYF; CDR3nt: TGTGCCACCAGTGATCCCCCCGGGACAGCCTCCACAGATACGCAGTATTTT
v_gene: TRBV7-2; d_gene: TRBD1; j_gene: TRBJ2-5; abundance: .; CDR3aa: CASSRSRDRGETQYF; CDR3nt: TGTGCCAGCAGCCGGTCCCGGGACAGGGGTGAGACCCAGTACTTC
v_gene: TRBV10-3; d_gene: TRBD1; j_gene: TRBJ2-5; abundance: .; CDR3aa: CATEAGTGGAGPGETQYF; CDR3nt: TGTGCCACGGAGGCCGGGACAGGGGGCGCCGGACCTGGAGAGACCCAGTACTTC
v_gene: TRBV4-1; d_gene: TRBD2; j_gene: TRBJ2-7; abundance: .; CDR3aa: CASSQDISRGGINEQYF; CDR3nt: TGCGCCAGCAGCCAAGATATCTCGCGGGGGGGTATCAACGAGCAGTACTTC
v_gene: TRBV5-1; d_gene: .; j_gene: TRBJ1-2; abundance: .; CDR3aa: CASSLAQSYGYTF; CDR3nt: TGCGCCAGCAGCTTGGCGCAGTCTTATGGCTACACCTTC
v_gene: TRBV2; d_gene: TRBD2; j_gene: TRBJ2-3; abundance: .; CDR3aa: CASREAGGGTDTQYF; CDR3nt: TGTGCCAGCAGAGAAGCGGGGGGGGGCACAGATACGCAGTATTTT
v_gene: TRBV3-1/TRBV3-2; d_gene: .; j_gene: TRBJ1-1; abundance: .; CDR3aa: CASSQDTVRYTEAFF; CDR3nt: TGTGCCAGCAGCCAAGATACAGTCCGGTACACTGAAGCTTTCTTT
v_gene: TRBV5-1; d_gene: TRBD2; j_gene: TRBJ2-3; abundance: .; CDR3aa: CASSLSGSSTDTQYF; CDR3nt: TGCGCCAGCAGCCTTAGCGGGTCTAGCACAGATACGCAGTATTTT
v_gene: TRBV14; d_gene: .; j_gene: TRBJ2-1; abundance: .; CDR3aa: CASSQVIFEQFF; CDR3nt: TGTGCCAGCAGCCAAGTAATTTTTGAGCAGTTCTTC
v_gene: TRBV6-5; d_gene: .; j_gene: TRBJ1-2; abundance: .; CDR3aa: CASISGRSNYGYTF; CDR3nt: TGTGCCAGCATATCTGGGAGGTCTAACTATGGCTACACCTTC
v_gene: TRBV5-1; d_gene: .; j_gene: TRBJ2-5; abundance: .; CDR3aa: CASSLAQGQETQYF; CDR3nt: TGCGCCAGCAGCTTGGCACAGGGCCAAGAGACCCAGTACTTC
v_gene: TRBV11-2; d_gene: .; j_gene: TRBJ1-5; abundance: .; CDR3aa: CASSGVGGRSGGQPQHF; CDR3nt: TGTGCCAGCAGCGGCGTGGGGGGACGAAGTGGAGGACAGCCCCAGCATTTT
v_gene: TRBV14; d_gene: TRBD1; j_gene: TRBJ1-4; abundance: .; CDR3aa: CASSQTGTGRVGKLFF; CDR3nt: TGTGCCAGCAGCCAAACCGGGACAGGGAGAGTTGGAAAACTGTTTTTT
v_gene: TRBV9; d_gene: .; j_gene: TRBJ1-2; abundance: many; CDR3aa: CASSPFGEGGYTF; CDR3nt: TGTGCCAGCAGCCCCTTCGGGGAAGGTGGCTACACCTTC
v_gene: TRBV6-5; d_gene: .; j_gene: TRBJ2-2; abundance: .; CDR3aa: CASKMQGGTGELFF; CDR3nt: TGTGCCAGCAAGATGCAGGGGGGCACCGGGGAGCTGTTTTTT
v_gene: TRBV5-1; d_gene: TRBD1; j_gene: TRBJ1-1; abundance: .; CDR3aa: CASSPYRQGLNTEAFF; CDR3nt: TGCGCCAGCAGCCCGTACCGACAGGGCCTCAATACTGAAGCTTTCTTT
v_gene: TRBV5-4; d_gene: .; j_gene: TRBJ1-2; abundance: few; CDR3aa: CASSLGGGMGGYTF; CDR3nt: TGTGCCAGCAGCTTGGGAGGAGGGATGGGCGGCTACACCTTC
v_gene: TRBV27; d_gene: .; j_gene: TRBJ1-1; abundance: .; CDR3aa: CASSLRTLNTEAFF; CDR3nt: TGTGCCAGCAGCCTGCGGACTTTAAACACTGAAGCTTTCTTT
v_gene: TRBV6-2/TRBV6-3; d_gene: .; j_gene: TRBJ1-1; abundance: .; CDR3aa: CASSAGAGYTEAFF; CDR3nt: TGTGCCAGCAGTGCAGGGGCAGGATACACTGAAGCTTTCTTT
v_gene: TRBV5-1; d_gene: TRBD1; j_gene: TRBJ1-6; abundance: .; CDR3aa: CASSPHSDRDKSPLHF; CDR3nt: TGCGCCAGCAGCCCTCATTCGGACAGGGATAAATCACCCCTCCACTTT
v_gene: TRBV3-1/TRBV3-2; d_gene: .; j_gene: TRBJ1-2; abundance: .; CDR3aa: CASSQPGAGPYGYTF; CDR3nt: TGTGCCAGCAGCCAACCGGGAGCAGGGCCCTATGGCTACACCTTC
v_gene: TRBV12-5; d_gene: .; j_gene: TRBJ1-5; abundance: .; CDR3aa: CASGLTTGSNQPQHF; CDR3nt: TGTGCTAGTGGTTTGACTACAGGGAGCAATCAGCCCCAGCATTTT
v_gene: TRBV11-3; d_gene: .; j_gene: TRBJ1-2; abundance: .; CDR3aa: CASSLMGSGYTF; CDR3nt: TGTGCCAGCAGCTTAATGGGCAGTGGCTACACCTTC
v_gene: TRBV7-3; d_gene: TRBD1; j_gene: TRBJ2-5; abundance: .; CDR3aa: CASSPTGEETQYF; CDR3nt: TGTGCCAGCAGCCCGACAGGGGAAGAGACCCAGTACTTC
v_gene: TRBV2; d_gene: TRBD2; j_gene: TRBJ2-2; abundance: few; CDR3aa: CASKTSGGVPGELFF; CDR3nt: TGTGCCAGCAAGACTAGCGGGGGGGTACCCGGGGAGCTGTTTTTT
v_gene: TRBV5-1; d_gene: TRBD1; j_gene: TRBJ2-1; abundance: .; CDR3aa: CASRRTGGPNEQFF; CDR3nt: TGCGCCAGCAGACGGACAGGGGGCCCCAATGAGCAGTTCTTC
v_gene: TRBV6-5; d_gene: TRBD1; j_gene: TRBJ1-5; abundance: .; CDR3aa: CASRQGQGQPQHF; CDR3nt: TGTGCCAGCAGACAGGGGCAGGGTCAGCCCCAGCATTTT
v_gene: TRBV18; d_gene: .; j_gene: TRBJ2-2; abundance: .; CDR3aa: CASSPTRTANTGELFF; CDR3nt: TGTGCCAGCTCACCTACTCGGACAGCGAACACCGGGGAGCTGTTTTTT
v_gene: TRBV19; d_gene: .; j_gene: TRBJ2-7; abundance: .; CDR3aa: CASSLSPYEQYF; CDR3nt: TGTGCCAGTAGCCTATCGCCGTACGAGCAGTACTTC
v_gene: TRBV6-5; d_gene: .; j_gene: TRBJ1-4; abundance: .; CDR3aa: CASSYGQAGEKLFF; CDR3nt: TGTGCCAGCAGTTACGGGCAGGCGGGTGAAAAACTGTTTTTT